The T cell receptor (beta chain) described here comes from a study of blood T cell repertoires in COVID-19. Patients from Seattle were sampled longitudinally, starting during active infection. This CDR3 contains 13 residues. The V and J ends lost 5 bases and 11 bases respectively, with 16 bases between them. In germline, CDR1 is LNHDA, CDR2 SQIVND (reference sequence). Authors' methods: It was from reference gene primer amplification that nucleated cell counts were estimated. Produced via immunoSEQ multiplex PCR; TCRdb's table is partial and in-frame only. The DNA gave D and trimming, while V, J and clone size come from that table. The table lists fewer than 65,000 clones, roughly 83% of them singletons. This clone was seen just once.

The sequence derives from a man aged 25-45 years with COVID-19, enrolled during active disease. The chain is built from TRBV19 and TRBJ2-1, with D perhaps TRBD1 (6 bases). Input material: peripheral blood. The CDR3 DNA reads as TGTGCCAGTAGTTCAGGACAGCGACTCAAGCAGTTCTTC. Its protein product is CASSSGQRLKQFF.